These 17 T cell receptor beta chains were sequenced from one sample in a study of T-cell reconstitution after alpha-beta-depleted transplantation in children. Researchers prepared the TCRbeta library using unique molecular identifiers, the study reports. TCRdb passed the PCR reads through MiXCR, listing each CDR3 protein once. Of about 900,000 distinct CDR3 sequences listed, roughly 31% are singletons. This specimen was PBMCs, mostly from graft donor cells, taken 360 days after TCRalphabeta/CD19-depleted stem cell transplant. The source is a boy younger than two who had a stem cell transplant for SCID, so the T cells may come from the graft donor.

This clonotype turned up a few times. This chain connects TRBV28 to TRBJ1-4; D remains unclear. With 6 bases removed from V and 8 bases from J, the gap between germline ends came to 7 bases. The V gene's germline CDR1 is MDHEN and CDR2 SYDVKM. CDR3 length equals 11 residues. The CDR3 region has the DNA TGTGCCAGCAGGGGTTGGGAAAAACTGTTTTTT. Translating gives CASRGWEKLFF.

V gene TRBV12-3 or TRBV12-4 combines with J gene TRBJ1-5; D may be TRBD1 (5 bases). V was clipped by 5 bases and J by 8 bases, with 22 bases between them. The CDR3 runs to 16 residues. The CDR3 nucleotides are TGTGCCAGCAGTCCGTATCAAGTGGGGGGTCAAAAGCCCCAGCATTTT. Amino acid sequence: CASSPYQVGGQKPQHF.

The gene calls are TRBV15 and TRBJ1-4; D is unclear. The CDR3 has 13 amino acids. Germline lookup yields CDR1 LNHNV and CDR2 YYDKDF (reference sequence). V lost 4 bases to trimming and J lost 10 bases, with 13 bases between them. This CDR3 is CATSKPKTGKLFF. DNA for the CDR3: TGTGCCACCAGCAAACCAAAGACGGGAAAACTGTTTTTT. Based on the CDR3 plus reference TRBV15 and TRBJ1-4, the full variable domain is DAMVIQNPRYQVTQFGKPVTLSCSQTLNHNVMYWYQQKSSQAPKLLFHYYDKDFNNEADTPDNFQSRRPNTSFCFLDIRSPGLGDTAMYLCATSKPKTGKLFFGSGTQLSVL.

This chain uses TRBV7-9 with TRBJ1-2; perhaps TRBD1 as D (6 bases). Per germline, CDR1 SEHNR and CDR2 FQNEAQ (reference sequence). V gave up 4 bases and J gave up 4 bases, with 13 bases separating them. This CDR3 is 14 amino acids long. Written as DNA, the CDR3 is TGTGCCAGCAGCTCCGACGGGGGGGCCTATGGCTACACCTTC. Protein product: CASSSDGGAYGYTF.

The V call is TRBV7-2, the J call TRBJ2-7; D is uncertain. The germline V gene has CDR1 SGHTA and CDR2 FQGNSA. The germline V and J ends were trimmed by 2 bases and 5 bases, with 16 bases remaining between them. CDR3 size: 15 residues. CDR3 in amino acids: CASSLSSRWSNEQYF. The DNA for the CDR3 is TGTGCCAGCAGCTTATCGAGCAGGTGGTCCAACGAGCAGTACTTC.

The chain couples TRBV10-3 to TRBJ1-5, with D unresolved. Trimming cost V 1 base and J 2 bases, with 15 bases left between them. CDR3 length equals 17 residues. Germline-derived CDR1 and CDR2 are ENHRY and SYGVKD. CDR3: CAISELGRREGNQPQHF. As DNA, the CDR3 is TGTGCCATCAGTGAGTTGGGTAGGAGGGAGGGCAATCAGCCCCAGCATTTT.

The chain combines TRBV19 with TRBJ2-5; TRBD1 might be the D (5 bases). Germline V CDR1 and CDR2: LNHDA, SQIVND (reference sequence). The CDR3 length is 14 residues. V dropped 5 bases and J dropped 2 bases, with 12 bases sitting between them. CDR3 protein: CASSRRQLQETQYF. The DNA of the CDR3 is TGTGCCAGTAGTCGTCGACAGTTACAAGAGACCCAGTACTTC.

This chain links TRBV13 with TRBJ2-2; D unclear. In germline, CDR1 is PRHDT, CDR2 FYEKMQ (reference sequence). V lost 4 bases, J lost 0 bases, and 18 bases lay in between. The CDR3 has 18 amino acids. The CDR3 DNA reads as TGTGCCAGCAGCTCTCTATTCGGGCTGCCTCCGAACACCGGGGAGCTGTTTTTT. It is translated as CASSSLFGLPPNTGELFF. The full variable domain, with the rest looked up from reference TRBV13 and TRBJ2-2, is AAGVIQSPRHLIKEKRETATLKCYPIPRHDTVYWYQQGPGQDPQFLISFYEKMQSDKGSIPDRFSAQQFSDYHSELNMSSLELGDSALYFCASSSLFGLPPNTGELFFGEGSRLTVL.

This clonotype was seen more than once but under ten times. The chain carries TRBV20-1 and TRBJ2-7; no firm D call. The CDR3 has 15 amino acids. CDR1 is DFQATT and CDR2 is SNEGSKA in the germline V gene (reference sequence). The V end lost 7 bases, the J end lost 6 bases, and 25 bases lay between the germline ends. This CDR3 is CSVFSGPPGTFEQYF. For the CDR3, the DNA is TGCAGTGTCTTCTCTGGACCGCCTGGAACGTTCGAGCAGTACTTC.

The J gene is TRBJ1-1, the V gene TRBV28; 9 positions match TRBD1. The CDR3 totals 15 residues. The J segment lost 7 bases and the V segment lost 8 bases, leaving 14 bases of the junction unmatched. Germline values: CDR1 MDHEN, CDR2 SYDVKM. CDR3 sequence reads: CASCRRTGVDSEAFF. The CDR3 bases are TGTGCCAGCTGTCGCAGGACAGGGGTGGACAGTGAAGCTTTCTTT.

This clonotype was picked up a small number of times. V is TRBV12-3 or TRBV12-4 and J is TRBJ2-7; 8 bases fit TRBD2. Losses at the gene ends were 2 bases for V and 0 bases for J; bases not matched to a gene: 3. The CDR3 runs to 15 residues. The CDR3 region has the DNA TGTGCCAGCAGTTTACGGGGGGGTATCTCCTACGAGCAGTACTTC. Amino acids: CASSLRGGISYEQYF.

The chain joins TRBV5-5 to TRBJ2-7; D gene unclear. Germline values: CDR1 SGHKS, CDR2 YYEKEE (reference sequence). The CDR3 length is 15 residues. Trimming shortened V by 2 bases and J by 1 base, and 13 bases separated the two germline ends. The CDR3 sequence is CASSFGSAGSYEQYF. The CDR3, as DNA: TGTGCCAGCAGCTTTGGTTCAGCAGGTTCCTACGAGCAGTACTTC.

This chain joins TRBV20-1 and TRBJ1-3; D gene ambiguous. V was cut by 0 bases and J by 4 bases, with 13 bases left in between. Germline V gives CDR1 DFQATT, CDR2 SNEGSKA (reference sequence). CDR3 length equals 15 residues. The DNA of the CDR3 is TGCAGTGCTAGAGACGCCCGACAAGGGGGAAACACCATATATTTT. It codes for CSARDARQGGNTIYF.

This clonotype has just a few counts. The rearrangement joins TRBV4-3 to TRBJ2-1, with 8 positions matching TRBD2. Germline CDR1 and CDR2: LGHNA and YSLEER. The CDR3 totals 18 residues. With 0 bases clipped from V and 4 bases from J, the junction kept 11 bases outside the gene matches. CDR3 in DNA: TGCGCCAGCAGCCAAGATCCCTTGACTAGCGATTGGTACAATGAGCAGTTCTTC. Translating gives CASSQDPLTSDWYNEQFF.

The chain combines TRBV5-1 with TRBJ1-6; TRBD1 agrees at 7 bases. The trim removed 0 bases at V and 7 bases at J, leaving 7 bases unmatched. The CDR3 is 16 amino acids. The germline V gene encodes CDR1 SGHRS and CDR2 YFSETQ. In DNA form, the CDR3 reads TGCGCCAGCAGCTTGGCCTACAGGGGTAGAAATTCACCCCTCCACTTT. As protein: CASSLAYRGRNSPLHF.

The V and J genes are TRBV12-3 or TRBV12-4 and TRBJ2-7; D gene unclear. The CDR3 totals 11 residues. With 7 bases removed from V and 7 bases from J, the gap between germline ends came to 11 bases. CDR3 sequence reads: CASTLGGEQYF. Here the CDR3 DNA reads TGTGCCAGCACCCTCGGTGGAGAGCAGTACTTC.

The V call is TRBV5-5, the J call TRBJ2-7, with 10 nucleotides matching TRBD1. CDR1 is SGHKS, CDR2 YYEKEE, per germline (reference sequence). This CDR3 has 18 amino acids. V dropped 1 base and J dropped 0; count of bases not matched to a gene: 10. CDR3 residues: CASSLFTGTGDYSYEQYF. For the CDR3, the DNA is TGTGCCAGCAGCTTGTTTACCGGGACAGGGGACTACTCCTACGAGCAGTACTTC. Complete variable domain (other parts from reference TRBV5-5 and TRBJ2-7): DAGVTQSPTHLIKTRGQQVTLRCSPISGHKSVSWYQQVLGQGPQFIFQYYEKEERGRGNFPDRFSARQFPNYSSELNVNALLLGDSALYLCASSLFTGTGDYSYEQYFGPGTRLTVT.